This note documents a single T cell receptor (beta chain) sequence. This sample was taken from a study of T cell changes during pregnancy in multiple sclerosis. With V trimmed by 6 bases and J by 0 bases, 10 bases remained unmatched. Germline values: CDR1 MNHGY, CDR2 SVAAGI. The CDR3 runs to 17 residues. Here immunoSEQ multiplex PCR was the method, and the copy in TCRdb shows in-frame clones only, minus some. The data contain approximately 130,000 clones, roughly 95% of them singletons. This sequence joins TRBV6-9 and TRBJ1-5; TRBD1 aligns across 8 bases. This receptor was obtained from a female donor with multiple sclerosis, enrolled in a pregnancy study. The sample in question was peripheral blood, obtained after pregnancy. CDR3 sequence: CASRSDRGLDSNQPQHF. The CDR3 nucleotides are TGTGCCAGCAGATCCGACAGGGGTCTCGATAGCAATCAGCCCCAGCATTTT.